Detailed here is one TCR beta chain. The source of the sample is a study of T cell repertoires in cytomegalovirus infection. TCRdb used MiXCR to reprocess the reads, holding one entry per CDR3 protein. The table records roughly 230,000 distinct CDR3 sequences, more than 15% of them present only once. What was sequenced was CD8+ T cells from PBMCs. The origin of this receptor is a human donor in good health (CMV status not recorded). Some clones in this sample may be carry-over from other donors' samples.

CDR3 in amino acids: CASSYQGQGWADTQYF. The CDR3 nucleotides are TGTGCCAGCAGTTACCAGGGACAGGGATGGGCAGATACGCAGTATTTT. The chain recombines TRBV6-2 or TRBV6-3 with TRBJ2-3; 9 bases are shared with TRBD1. V gave up 2 bases and J gave up 4 bases; unmatched junction bases: 7. The CDR3 is 16 amino acids. Germline V gene lookup returns CDR1 MNHEY and CDR2 SVGEGT.